The T cell receptor (beta chain) described here comes from a study of a mutant IDH1 vaccine in newly diagnosed glioma. Study information: Treatment recipients were around 62% male and approximately 40% female, and their mean age was roughly 40 years. Patients were pretreated with radiotherapy, temozolomide, or both, mostly both. Study findings and constraints: There were vaccine-induced immune responses in roughly 93% of the patients.

Time point denoted: week 5, during vaccination. Alongside topical imiquimod, each dose of vaccine comprised 300 ug of mutant IDH1 20-mer peptide. Here immunoSEQ multiplex PCR was the method, and the copy in TCRdb shows in-frame clones only, minus some. The profile shows about 83,000 clones, 75% to 95% of them singletons. Trimming shortened V by 1 base and J by 0 bases, and 13 bases separated the two germline ends. Germline loops: CDR1 MGHRA, CDR2 YSYEKL. This CDR3 spans 17 amino acids. Notes on this clone: The target antigen is unknown.

The clonotype comes from a woman in her forties or fifties with glioma. This rearrangement joins TRBV4-1 to TRBJ2-1; D possibly matches TRBD1 or TRBD2 (6 bases each). Sequencing was performed on PBMCs, taken from a glioma patient whose treatment included an IDH1 peptide vaccine. CDR3 loop: CASSQVGGGGSYNEQFF. DNA of the CDR3: TGCGCCAGCAGCCAAGTCGGAGGGGGAGGCTCCTACAATGAGCAGTTCTTC.